This T cell receptor beta chain was identified during a study of blood T cells in healthy people across ages. The CDR3 totals 14 residues. Trimming removed 5 bases from V and 2 bases from J, with 10 bases in between. CDR1 is MDHEN and CDR2 is SYDVKM in the germline V gene. Sample-barcoded 5' priming and a J-beta primer mix drove a second PCR of roughly 7 to 11 cycles. MiXCR, applied by TCRdb to the 5' RACE reads, yields one record per CDR3 protein. The sample includes roughly 560,000 distinct CDR3 sequences, 24% of them seen just once. Notes on the study in general: Greater diversity and more naive CD4+ cells were seen in long-lived donors than in aged donors.

With regard to this clonotype: Its antigen is as yet unknown.

A further study also used this sample, focusing on T cells of mothers and their children.

Sequences were obtained from blood. The chain links TRBV28 to TRBJ1-5; possibly TRBD1 for D (5 bases). The clonotype originates from a boy between 5 and 17 years old in good health. The DNA for the CDR3 is TGTGCCAGCAGTGGACCGACAGGCAATCAGCCCCAGCATTTT. Translation gives CASSGPTGNQPQHF.